This T cell receptor beta chain was identified during a study of CD8 T cells in Susac syndrome. The RNA, about 0.5 to 1 ug, was put through reverse transcription using random hexamers. The amplification used immunoSEQ multiplex PCR on TCR beta CDR3; it spanned 54 Vbeta and 13 Jbeta. TCRdb reprocessed the immunoSEQ multiplex PCR reads via MiXCR and lists one record per CDR3 protein. Here the sample spans 100,000 to 150,000 distinct CDR3 sequences, about 96% being singletons. V was cut by 2 bases and J by 4 bases, with 8 bases left in between. Per the germline V gene, CDR1 is DFQATT and CDR2 is SNEGSKA (reference sequence). This CDR3 has 13 amino acids. TEMRA cells underwent FACS enrichment and CD8+ and CD4+ T cells underwent negative isolation.

The sample was CD4+ T cells from PBMCs. This sequence joins TRBV20-1 and TRBJ2-2, with TRBD1 as a possible D gene (5 bases). The receptor was isolated from a human donor in good health. The CDR3 DNA reads TGCAGTGCTAGAAAGGGGTTCACCGGGGAGCTGTTTTTT. It yields the protein CSARKGFTGELFF.